This TCR beta chain was recovered during a study of T cells after yellow fever vaccination. Whole-study results and caveats: Only a minor proportion of clonotypes was detected across both CD4 and CD8 compartments. A weaker but faster secondary response was observed, peaking on day 5 versus 15.

Conversion of TCR transcripts into cDNA relied on 5'RACE template switching, which added a universal primer site and UMIs. TCRdb reprocessed the 5' RACE reads via MiXCR and lists one record per CDR3 protein. This table has 300,000 or so distinct CDR3 sequences, around 10% appearing once. This clonotype was recorded a few times. Its antigen is unknown. Germline CDR1 and CDR2: MNHNY and SVGAGI (reference sequence). The CDR3 length is 14 residues. V was shortened by 6 bases and J by 0 bases, with 6 bases between the two germline ends. Sequenced material: CD4+ T cells sorted from PBMCs, taken 5 days after the yellow fever booster vaccination. The chain uses TRBV6-6 and TRBJ1-6; D remains ambiguous. The TCR was taken from a man in his late teens or twenties who received the YFV17D yellow fever vaccine. CDR3 residues: CASRSSSYNSPLHF. DNA of the CDR3: TGTGCCAGCAGGAGTAGCTCCTATAATTCACCCCTCCACTTT.